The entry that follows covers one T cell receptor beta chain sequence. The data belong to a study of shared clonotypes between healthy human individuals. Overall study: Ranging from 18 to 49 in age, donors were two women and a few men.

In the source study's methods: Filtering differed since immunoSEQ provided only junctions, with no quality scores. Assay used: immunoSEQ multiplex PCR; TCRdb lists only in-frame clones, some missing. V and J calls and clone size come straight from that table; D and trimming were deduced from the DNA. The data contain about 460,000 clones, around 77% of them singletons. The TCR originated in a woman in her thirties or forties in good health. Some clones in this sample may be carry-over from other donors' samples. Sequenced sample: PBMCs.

CDR3 sequence (DNA): TGTGCCAGCAGCTGGACTAGCGGGATCACAGATACGCAGTATTTT. Protein: CASSWTSGITDTQYF. The rearrangement uses TRBV7-9 and TRBJ2-3; 12 positions match TRBD2. J lost 2 bases, V lost 4 bases, and 1 base had no gene match. Germline loops: CDR1 SEHNR, CDR2 FQNEAQ (reference sequence). The CDR3 totals 15 residues. The whole variable domain, remainder taken from reference TRBV7-9 and TRBJ2-3, is DTGVSQNPRHKITKRGQNVTFRCDPISEHNRLYWYRQTLGQGPEFLTYFQNEAQLEKSRLLSDRFSAERPKGSFSTLEIQRTEQGDSAMYLCASSWTSGITDTQYFGPGTRLTVL.